This T cell receptor beta chain was documented in a study of regulatory T cells in long-lasting Graves disease. Regarding the study as a whole: Persistent disease samples used TRBV28, TRBJ1-2 and TRBJ2-5 preferentially.

Time point reported: newly diagnosed GD, antithyroid drugs for less than 3 months. Isolated PBMC RNA provided the starting material for the TCR library. This clonotype was observed many times. No antigen is known for it. V lost 4 bases and J lost 3; bases outside the gene matches: 2. The CDR3 is made up of 14 amino acids. Combining iRepertoire HTBI primers with Arm-PCR of CDR3 regions, the authors built TCR beta libraries. One entry per CDR3 protein results from TCRdb running MiXCR on the multiplex PCR reads. This sample has roughly 400,000 distinct CDR3 sequences, with about 15% found just once. These data also featured in a second study, about T cells in Graves' hyperthyroidism and ophthalmopathy. That report adds: Blood also held most thyroid clonotypes expanded beyond 0.001.

This receptor was obtained from a woman aged 40 to 50 with Graves disease. The V call is TRBV12-3 or TRBV12-4, the J call TRBJ2-2; 7 bases are a match to TRBD1. Sequenced material: peripheral blood mononuclear cells (PBMCs), taken at new diagnosis, from a patient treated with antithyroid drugs. The chain's CDR3 is CASSSDRDTGELFF. CDR3 sequence (DNA): TGTGCCAGCAGTTCAGACAGGGACACCGGGGAGCTGTTTTTT.